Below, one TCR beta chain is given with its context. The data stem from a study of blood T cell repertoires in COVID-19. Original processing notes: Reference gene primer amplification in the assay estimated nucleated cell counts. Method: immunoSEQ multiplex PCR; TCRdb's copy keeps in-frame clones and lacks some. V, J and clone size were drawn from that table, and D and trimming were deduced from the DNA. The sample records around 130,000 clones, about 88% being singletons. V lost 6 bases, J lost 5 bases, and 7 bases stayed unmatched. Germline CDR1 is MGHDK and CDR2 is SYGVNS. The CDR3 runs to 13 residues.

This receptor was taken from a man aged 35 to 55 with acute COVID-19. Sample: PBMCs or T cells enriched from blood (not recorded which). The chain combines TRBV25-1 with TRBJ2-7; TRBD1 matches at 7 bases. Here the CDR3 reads CASRRGQGHEQYF. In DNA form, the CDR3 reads TGTGCCAGCAGGAGGGGGCAGGGCCACGAGCAGTACTTC.